The next 29 T cell receptor beta chains were all read from a single sample in a study of patients with pleural tuberculosis. TCRdb re-called the reads with MiXCR, one entry per CDR3 protein. The data hold roughly 27,000 distinct CDR3 sequences, with more than 15% observed a single time. The sequencing input was peripheral blood. The source of these receptors is a human donor with pleural tuberculosis.

This clonotype was detected many times. The V gene is TRBV29-1, the J gene TRBJ1-1, with a tentative D call TRBD1 (5 bases). V gave up 4 bases and J gave up 4 bases, with 16 bases separating them. The CDR3 contains 14 residues. Germline CDR1 reads SQVTM; CDR2 reads ANQGSEA. In DNA form, the CDR3 reads TGCAGCGTTGCCCTCCGAGGGACGGGCACTGAAGCTTTCTTT. As protein: CSVALRGTGTEAFF.

This clonotype occurred many times. V gene TRBV5-1 combines with J gene TRBJ1-1; D remains ambiguous. V gave up 0 bases and J gave up 0 bases, with 3 bases separating them. The CDR3 spans 13 residues. Looked up from germline, CDR1 is SGHRS and CDR2 is YFSETQ. This CDR3 reads CASSLELNTEAFF. CDR3 DNA: TGCGCCAGCAGCTTGGAATTGAACACTGAAGCTTTCTTT.

The chain is built from TRBV4-1 and TRBJ1-1; D is possibly TRBD1 (6 bases). The CDR3 is 15 residues long. In germline, CDR1 is MGHRA, CDR2 YSYEKL. V was cut by 0 bases and J by 5 bases, with 13 bases left in between. CDR3 DNA: TGCGCCAGCAGCCAAGATCCCGGGGGGGCGACTGAAGCTTTCTTT. This codes for CASSQDPGGATEAFF.

This clonotype appeared many times. This chain links TRBV7-2 with TRBJ2-5, with a possible D match to TRBD2 (6 bases). Per the germline V gene, CDR1 is SGHTA and CDR2 is FQGNSA. The length of the CDR3 is 14 residues. V was pared by 5 bases and J by 0 bases, with 10 bases between. The CDR3 DNA reads TGTGCCAGCAGCCCACCGGGGGACCAAGAGACCCAGTACTTC. As protein: CASSPPGDQETQYF.

In its sample, this clonotype was seen many times. V is TRBV3-1 and J is TRBJ1-6; 7 nucleotides match TRBD1. The CDR3 is made up of 18 amino acids. Germline V gene data show CDR1 as LGHDT and CDR2 as YNNKEL (reference sequence). V was pared by 0 bases and J by 5 bases, with 10 bases of the junction left unmatched. The CDR3 bases are TGTGCCAGCAGCCAAGATCGCTATCGGGACAGCAATAATTCACCCCTCCACTTT. Protein sequence: CASSQDRYRDSNNSPLHF.

Many counts were recorded for this clonotype. The V and J genes are TRBV20-1 and TRBJ2-3; 7 bases are a match to TRBD2. Germline loops: CDR1 DFQATT, CDR2 SNEGSKA (reference sequence). The length of the CDR3 is 13 residues. CDR3 amino acids: CTPRRDYTDTQYF. The CDR3 DNA sequence: TGCACCCCGAGGAGGGACTACACAGATACGCAGTATTTT.

This clonotype is medium-sized by share. The chain joins TRBV6-1 to TRBJ1-2; D not resolved. The CDR3 is 14 amino acids. Per the germline V gene, CDR1 is MNHNS and CDR2 is SASEGT. V was trimmed by 0 bases and J by 8 bases, leaving 13 bases between them. The CDR3: CASSEALGVLGYTF. CDR3 nucleotide sequence: TGTGCCAGCAGTGAAGCGCTCGGGGTGTTAGGCTACACCTTC.

The J gene is TRBJ1-2, the V gene TRBV5-5; D remains ambiguous. CDR3 length: 15 amino acids. Looked up from germline, CDR1 is SGHKS and CDR2 is YYEKEE (reference sequence). Trimming removed 5 bases at V and 6 bases at J, with 20 bases between. The CDR3 reads CASSPPGPTSDGYTF. The DNA for the CDR3 is TGTGCCAGCAGTCCCCCCGGCCCCACCTCGGATGGCTACACCTTC.

Notes on this clonotype: A junction boundary mismatches the germline segment, possibly from a read error. The chain combines TRBV7-2 with TRBJ1-6; D gene uncertain. The CDR3 covers 16 residues. Germline V gene data show CDR1 as SGHTA and CDR2 as FQGNSA. CDR3 protein: CASSVGGVLYNSPPHF. The DNA for the CDR3 is TGTGCCAGCAGCGTTGGTGGAGTCTTGTATAATTCACCCCCCCACTTT.

This clonotype is judged large. The rearrangement links TRBV27 to TRBJ1-1; D remains unclear. Trimming cost V 2 bases and J 3 bases, with 7 bases left between them. CDR1 is MNHEY and CDR2 is SMNVEV in the germline V gene (reference sequence). This CDR3 region has 13 residues. CDR3 residues: CASSLGRHTEAFF. Here the CDR3 DNA reads TGTGCCAGCAGTTTAGGTAGGCACACTGAAGCTTTCTTT.

This clonotype occurred many times. The rearrangement uses TRBV29-1 and TRBJ2-3; D not resolved. Deletions cut 4 bases from V and 6 bases from J, with 11 bases between. The germline V gene encodes CDR1 SQVTM and CDR2 ANQGSEA. This CDR3 contains 12 residues. CDR3 in amino acids: CSVVWTTDTQYF. CDR3 bases: TGCAGCGTTGTATGGACGACGGATACGCAGTATTTT.

The table lists this clonotype with many counts. V and J are TRBV20-1 and TRBJ2-1; D is unresolved. CDR3 length: 15 residues. The V end was cut by 0 bases, the J end by 1 base, with 10 bases between. Germline V gene sequence: CDR1 DFQATT, CDR2 SNEGSKA (reference sequence). The CDR3 nucleotides are TGCAGTGCTAGAGATACCCAAAGGTCCTACAATGAGCAGTTCTTC. Encoded protein: CSARDTQRSYNEQFF.

This clonotype was detected a few times. This could be a read error, since a much larger clone is one nucleotide away. The chain carries TRBV2 and TRBJ1-5, with D tentatively TRBD1 (5 bases). The CDR3 loop spans 15 amino acids. CDR1 is SNHLY, CDR2 FYNNEI, per germline. The CDR3 region is CAGSEERGGNQPQHF. In DNA, the CDR3 is TGTGCCGGCAGTGAAGAGAGGGGTGGGAATCAGCCCCAGCATTTT.

The table lists this clonotype with a count of one. A much larger clonotype is one base distant, so this may be a read error. The rearrangement links TRBV2 to TRBJ2-1, with TRBD2 identical over 8 bases. Losses at the gene ends were 6 bases for V and 4 bases for J; bases not matched to a gene: 8. Germline lookup yields CDR1 SNHLY and CDR2 FYNNEI. CDR3 length: 15 residues. In DNA form, the CDR3 reads TGTGCCAGCAGAGCCGGCGGGAGGTGGTACAATGAGCAGTTCTTC. This encodes CASRAGGRWYNEQFF.

This clonotype was seen repeatedly, ten times or more. This chain joins TRBV29-1 and TRBJ2-1, with TRBD1 matching 7 bases. Losses at the gene ends were 3 bases for V and 7 bases for J; bases not matched to a gene: 6. This CDR3 contains 13 residues. Germline V gives CDR1 SQVTM, CDR2 ANQGSEA. The CDR3 DNA is TGCAGCGTTGAGGGGACAGTGGAAAATGAGCAGTTCTTC. Residues: CSVEGTVENEQFF.

Ten or more counts support this clonotype. V and J are TRBV5-4 and TRBJ1-2; the D gene is possibly TRBD1 (5 bases). V shed 4 bases and J shed 8 bases, with 24 bases lying between them. There are 16 residues in the CDR3. The germline V gene has CDR1 SGHNT and CDR2 YYREEE (reference sequence). CDR3 nucleotide sequence: TGTGCCAGCAGCCCGGGGGGAAGAGGGACCTATGAGGGCTACACCTTC. Encoded protein: CASSPGGRGTYEGYTF.

This clonotype was seen only once. A clone one base away is much larger, so this may be a read error. CDR3 amino acids: CASSLTGTPYGYNF. The CDR3 DNA sequence: TGTGCCAGCAGTTTAACAGGCACACCTTATGGCTACAACTTC. This chain links TRBV12-3 or TRBV12-4 with TRBJ1-2; weak D call: TRBD1 (5 bases). The CDR3 has 14 amino acids.

The sample holds many counts of this clonotype. This sequence joins TRBV6-6 and TRBJ2-7; TRBD1 is a possible D gene (7 bases). Between the trimmed V and J ends, which lost 2 bases and 2 bases, there was a span of 16 bases. The CDR3 length is 16 residues. Germline CDR1 is MNHNY and CDR2 is SVGAGI (reference sequence). This CDR3 reads CASSYPPGGGTYEQYF. For the CDR3, the DNA is TGTGCCAGCAGTTACCCCCCTGGAGGGGGCACCTACGAGCAGTACTTC.

The sample holds many counts of this clonotype. The V and J genes are TRBV2 and TRBJ2-3, with 13 bases that match TRBD2. This CDR3 has 17 amino acids. V trimming: 5 bases; J trimming: 0 bases; junction bases outside the gene matches: 5. The germline gives CDR1 SNHLY, CDR2 FYNNEI. The CDR3 bases are TGTGCCAGCAGTCTGGGACTAGCGGGGACTAGCACAGATACGCAGTATTTT. Protein: CASSLGLAGTSTDTQYF.

This clonotype was counted at least ten times. An end of the junction differs from the germline gene, which may be a read error. The chain has TRBV29-1 and TRBJ1-1; the D gene is possibly TRBD1 (6 bases). Germline-derived CDR1 and CDR2 are SQVTM and ANQGSEA. There are 13 residues in the CDR3. In DNA, the CDR3 is TGCGGCGTTGTCGGACAGCCGGACACTGAAGCTTTCTTT. Amino acids: CGVVGQPDTEAFF.

Turning to this clonotype: This may stem from a read error, because a much larger clone lies one nucleotide away. The rearrangement joins TRBV9 to TRBJ2-7, with D uncertain. CDR1 and CDR2 from the germline V gene are SGDLS and YYNGEE. The CDR3 runs to 13 residues. CDR3 sequence reads: CASSPSGSYEQCF. The DNA for the CDR3 is TGTGCCAGCAGCCCCTCGGGCTCCTACGAGCAGTGCTTC.

This clonotype showed up many times. The V gene is TRBV20-1, the J gene TRBJ2-1, with D tentatively TRBD2 (6 bases). Germline CDR1 and CDR2: DFQATT and SNEGSKA (reference sequence). This CDR3 has 13 amino acids. Trimming left V 3 bases short and J 2 bases short, with 8 bases between. The CDR3 here is CSASTSPYNEQFF. The DNA for the CDR3 is TGCAGTGCTAGTACTAGCCCCTACAATGAGCAGTTCTTC.

The genes are TRBV6-1 and TRBJ1-5; D remains ambiguous. Per germline, CDR1 MNHNS and CDR2 SASEGT. The CDR3 loop spans 13 amino acids. For the CDR3, the DNA is TGTTCCGGCAGTGTACGAGTTAATCAGCCCCAGCATTTT. As protein: CSGSVRVNQPQHF.

This clonotype was observed at least ten times. The V call is TRBV2, the J call TRBJ1-3; possibly TRBD1 for D (5 bases). This CDR3 has 16 residues. V lost 5 bases to trimming and J lost 1 base, with 15 bases between them. The germline gives CDR1 SNHLY, CDR2 FYNNEI. The DNA for the CDR3 is TGTGCCAGCAGTATTCATGGACGGGGGTCTGGAAACACCATATATTTT. Translating gives CASSIHGRGSGNTIYF.

V is TRBV7-9 and J is TRBJ2-5; unclear D gene. V shed 5 bases and J shed 4 bases, with 14 bases lying between them. Germline V gene sequence: CDR1 SEHNR, CDR2 FQNEAQ (reference sequence). This CDR3 spans 14 amino acids. The CDR3 DNA reads as TGTGCCAGCAGCATAACCCGGCCCACAGAGACCCAGTACTTC. Translated: CASSITRPTETQYF. Variable domain in full (rest from reference TRBV7-9 and TRBJ2-5): DTGVSQNPRHKITKRGQNVTFRCDPISEHNRLYWYRQTLGQGPEFLTYFQNEAQLEKSRLLSDRFSAERPKGSFSTLEIQRTEQGDSAMYLCASSITRPTETQYFGPGTRLLVL.

The chain joins TRBV5-5 to TRBJ1-2, with TRBD1 matching over 8 bases. Germline values: CDR1 SGHKS, CDR2 YYEKEE (reference sequence). The CDR3 runs 15 residues. Trimming at V came to 3 bases and at J to 0 bases, leaving 4 bases not matched to a gene. The CDR3 region has the DNA TGTGCCAGCAGCTCGACAGGGGATCCTAACTATGGCTACACCTTC. This codes for CASSSTGDPNYGYTF.

This clonotype occurred many times. One end of the junction does not line up with germline, which may come from a read error. This chain uses TRBV5-1 with TRBJ1-1; 11 nucleotides match TRBD1. Germline assignment: CDR1 SGHRS and CDR2 YFSETQ. The CDR3 sequence is 14 residues long. The CDR3 protein is CASSLGQGGTEAFF. CDR3 bases: TGTGCCAGCAGCTTGGGACAGGGGGGCACTGAAGCTTTCTTT.

The rearrangement joins TRBV6-2 or TRBV6-3 to TRBJ1-1; the D gene is possibly TRBD1 (5 bases). The germline V gene encodes CDR1 MNHEY and CDR2 SVGEGT. The CDR3 loop spans 17 amino acids. Trimming pared 6 bases from V and 0 bases from J, leaving 20 bases between. The chain's CDR3 is CASRASGRRDLNTEAFF. In DNA, the CDR3 is TGTGCCAGCAGAGCCTCGGGACGGCGAGACTTGAACACTGAAGCTTTCTTT.

V and J are TRBV6-1 and TRBJ2-1; the D gene is possibly TRBD2 (8 bases). Germline V lookup: CDR1 MNHNS, CDR2 SASEGT. This CDR3 has 14 residues. V was trimmed by 5 bases and J by 7 bases, leaving 15 bases between them. This CDR3 is CASSPGGLVNEQFF. CDR3 bases: TGTGCCAGCAGTCCAGGGGGACTAGTAAATGAGCAGTTCTTC.